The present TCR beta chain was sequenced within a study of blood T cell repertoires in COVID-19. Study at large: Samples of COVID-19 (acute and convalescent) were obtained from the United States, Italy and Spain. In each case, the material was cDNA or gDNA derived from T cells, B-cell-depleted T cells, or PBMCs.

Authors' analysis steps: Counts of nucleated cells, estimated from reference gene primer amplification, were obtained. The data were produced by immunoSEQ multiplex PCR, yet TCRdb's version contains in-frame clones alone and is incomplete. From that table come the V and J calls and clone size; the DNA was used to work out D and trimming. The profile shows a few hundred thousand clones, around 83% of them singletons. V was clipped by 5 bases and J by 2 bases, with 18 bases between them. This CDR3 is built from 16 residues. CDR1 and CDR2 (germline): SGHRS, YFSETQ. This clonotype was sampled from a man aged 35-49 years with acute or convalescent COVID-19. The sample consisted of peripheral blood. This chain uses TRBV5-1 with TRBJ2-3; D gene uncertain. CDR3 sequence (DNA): TGCGCCAGCAGAGTGGGTTTAACAGATTCCACAGATACGCAGTATTTT. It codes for CASRVGLTDSTDTQYF.